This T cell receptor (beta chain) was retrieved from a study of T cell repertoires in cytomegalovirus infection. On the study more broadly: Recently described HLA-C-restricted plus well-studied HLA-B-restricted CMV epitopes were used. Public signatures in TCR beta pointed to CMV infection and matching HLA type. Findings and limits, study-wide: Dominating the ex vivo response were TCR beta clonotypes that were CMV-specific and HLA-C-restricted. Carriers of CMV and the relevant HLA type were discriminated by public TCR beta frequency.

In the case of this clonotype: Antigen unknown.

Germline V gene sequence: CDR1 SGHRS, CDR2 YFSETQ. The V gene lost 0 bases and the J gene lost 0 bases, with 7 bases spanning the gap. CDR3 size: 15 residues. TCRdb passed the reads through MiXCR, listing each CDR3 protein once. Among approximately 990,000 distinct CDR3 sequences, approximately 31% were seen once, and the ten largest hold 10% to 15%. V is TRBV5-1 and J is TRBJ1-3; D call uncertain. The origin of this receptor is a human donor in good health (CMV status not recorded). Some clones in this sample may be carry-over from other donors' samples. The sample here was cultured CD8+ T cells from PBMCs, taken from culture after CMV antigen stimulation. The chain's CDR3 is CASSLGKSSGNTIYF. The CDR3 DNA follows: TGCGCCAGCAGCTTGGGCAAGAGCTCTGGAAACACCATATATTTT.